One and the same sample provided the 6 T cell receptor beta chains below, sequenced in a study of cytomegalovirus exposure and HLA in healthy donors. The PCR had 60 Vbeta and 13 Jbeta primers. Here immunoSEQ multiplex PCR was the method, and the copy in TCRdb shows in-frame clones only, minus some. The sample carries roughly 130,000 clones, roughly 73% recorded once. Sequencing was done on a sample of PBMCs. The receptors derive from a middle-aged woman in good health and CMV-seronegative.

This chain connects TRBV9 to TRBJ2-2, with D maybe TRBD1 (5 bases). The CDR3 spans 17 residues. Germline CDR1 and CDR2: SGDLS and YYNGEE. The V and J ends lost 0 bases and 1 base respectively, with 13 bases between them. CDR3 in amino acids: CASSVAFTDRNTGELFF. Here the CDR3 DNA reads TGTGCCAGCAGCGTAGCGTTCACAGACAGGAACACCGGGGAGCTGTTTTTT.

J is TRBJ1-1 and V is TRBV10-3; D uncertain. Trimming took off 6 bases at V and 4 bases at J, with 6 bases between the two ends. The germline gives CDR1 ENHRY, CDR2 SYGVKD. CDR3 length: 11 residues. The CDR3: CAIRRGTEAFF. CDR3 DNA: TGTGCCATCAGGCGGGGCACTGAAGCTTTCTTT.

This rearrangement joins TRBV11-2 to TRBJ1-1; no clear D. CDR3 length: 12 residues. V lost 1 base and J 14 bases, leaving 14 bases between the germline ends. Germline CDR1 reads SGHAT; CDR2 reads FQNNGV. CDR3 nucleotides: TGTGCCAGCAGCTTAGTTGGGGAGATGTGCTTCTTT. Protein product: CASSLVGEMCFF.

The table lists this clone with a few counts. J is TRBJ1-1 and V is TRBV6-6; perhaps TRBD1 as D (6 bases). The V gene lost 4 bases and the J gene lost 4 bases, with 13 bases spanning the gap. CDR1 and CDR2 (germline): MNHNY, SVGAGI (reference sequence). CDR3 length equals 14 residues. The CDR3 region is CASSFDRLGTEAFF. In nucleotides, the CDR3 is TGTGCCAGCAGTTTTGACAGGCTAGGCACTGAAGCTTTCTTT.

The J gene is TRBJ1-1, the V gene TRBV7-9; 9 nucleotides align to TRBD1. Germline V gene lookup returns CDR1 SEHNR and CDR2 FQNEAQ (reference sequence). With 3 bases clipped from V and 4 bases from J, the junction kept 3 bases outside the gene matches. This CDR3 is built from 14 residues. The CDR3 bases are TGTGCCAGCAGCTTCACAGGGGGCCGCACTGAAGCTTTCTTT. Amino acid sequence: CASSFTGGRTEAFF.

The chain combines TRBV9 with TRBJ2-7; weak D call: TRBD1 (5 bases). V was clipped by 1 base and J by 5 bases, with 13 bases between them. Germline V gene data show CDR1 as SGDLS and CDR2 as YYNGEE. The CDR3 has 14 residues. CDR3 sequence (DNA): TGTGCCAGCAGCGTAAGTGGCAGGGATCACGAGCAGTACTTC. Translation gives CASSVSGRDHEQYF.